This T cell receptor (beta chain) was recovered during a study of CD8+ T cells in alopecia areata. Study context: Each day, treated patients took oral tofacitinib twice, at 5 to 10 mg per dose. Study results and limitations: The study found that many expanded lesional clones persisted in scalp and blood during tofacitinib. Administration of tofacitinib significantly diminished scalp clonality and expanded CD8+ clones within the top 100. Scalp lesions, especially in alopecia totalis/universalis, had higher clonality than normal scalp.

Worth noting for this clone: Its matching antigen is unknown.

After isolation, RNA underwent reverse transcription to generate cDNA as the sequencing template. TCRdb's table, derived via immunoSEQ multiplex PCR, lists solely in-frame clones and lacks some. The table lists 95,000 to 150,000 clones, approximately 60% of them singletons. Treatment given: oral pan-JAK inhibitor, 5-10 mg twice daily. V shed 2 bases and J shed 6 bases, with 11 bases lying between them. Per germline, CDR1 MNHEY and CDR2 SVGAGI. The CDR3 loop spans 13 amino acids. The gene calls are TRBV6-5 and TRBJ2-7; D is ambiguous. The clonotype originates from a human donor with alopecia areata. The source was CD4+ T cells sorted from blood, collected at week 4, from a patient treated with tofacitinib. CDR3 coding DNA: TGTGCCAGCAGTTACGTCGTACGGTCCGAGCAGTACTTC. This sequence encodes CASSYVVRSEQYF.